The TCR beta chain described here comes from a study of shared clonotypes between healthy human individuals. Per the original methods: Junction-only sequences produced by ImmunoSEQ had no quality scores, so filtering differed. The assay was immunoSEQ multiplex PCR, and TCRdb's table has in-frame clones only and misses some. That table is the source of V, J and clone size, and D and trimming were worked out from the DNA. The sample carries about 1.1 million clones, roughly 77% recorded once. CDR1 and CDR2 (germline): SGHVS, FQNEAQ. The CDR3 has 11 amino acids. V shed 5 bases and J shed 2 bases, with 4 bases lying between them. Recent acute infections and vaccinations were absent in the healthy HIV-negative adult donors. Study observations and caveats: Lower generation probabilities were found for non-shared clonotypes than for those shared by all four donors.

Of note for this clone: Antigen specificity is unknown.

The receptor was isolated from a man aged 18 to 30 in good health. Some clones in this sample may be carry-over from other donors' samples. The chain employs TRBV7-8 and TRBJ2-7; D is ambiguous. The sample taken for sequencing was memory CD4+ T cells from PBMCs. Subset denoted: CD45RA-negative fraction. CDR3 DNA sequence: TGTGCCAGCAGCCCCCCCTACGAGCAGTACTTC. Translation gives CASSPPYEQYF.